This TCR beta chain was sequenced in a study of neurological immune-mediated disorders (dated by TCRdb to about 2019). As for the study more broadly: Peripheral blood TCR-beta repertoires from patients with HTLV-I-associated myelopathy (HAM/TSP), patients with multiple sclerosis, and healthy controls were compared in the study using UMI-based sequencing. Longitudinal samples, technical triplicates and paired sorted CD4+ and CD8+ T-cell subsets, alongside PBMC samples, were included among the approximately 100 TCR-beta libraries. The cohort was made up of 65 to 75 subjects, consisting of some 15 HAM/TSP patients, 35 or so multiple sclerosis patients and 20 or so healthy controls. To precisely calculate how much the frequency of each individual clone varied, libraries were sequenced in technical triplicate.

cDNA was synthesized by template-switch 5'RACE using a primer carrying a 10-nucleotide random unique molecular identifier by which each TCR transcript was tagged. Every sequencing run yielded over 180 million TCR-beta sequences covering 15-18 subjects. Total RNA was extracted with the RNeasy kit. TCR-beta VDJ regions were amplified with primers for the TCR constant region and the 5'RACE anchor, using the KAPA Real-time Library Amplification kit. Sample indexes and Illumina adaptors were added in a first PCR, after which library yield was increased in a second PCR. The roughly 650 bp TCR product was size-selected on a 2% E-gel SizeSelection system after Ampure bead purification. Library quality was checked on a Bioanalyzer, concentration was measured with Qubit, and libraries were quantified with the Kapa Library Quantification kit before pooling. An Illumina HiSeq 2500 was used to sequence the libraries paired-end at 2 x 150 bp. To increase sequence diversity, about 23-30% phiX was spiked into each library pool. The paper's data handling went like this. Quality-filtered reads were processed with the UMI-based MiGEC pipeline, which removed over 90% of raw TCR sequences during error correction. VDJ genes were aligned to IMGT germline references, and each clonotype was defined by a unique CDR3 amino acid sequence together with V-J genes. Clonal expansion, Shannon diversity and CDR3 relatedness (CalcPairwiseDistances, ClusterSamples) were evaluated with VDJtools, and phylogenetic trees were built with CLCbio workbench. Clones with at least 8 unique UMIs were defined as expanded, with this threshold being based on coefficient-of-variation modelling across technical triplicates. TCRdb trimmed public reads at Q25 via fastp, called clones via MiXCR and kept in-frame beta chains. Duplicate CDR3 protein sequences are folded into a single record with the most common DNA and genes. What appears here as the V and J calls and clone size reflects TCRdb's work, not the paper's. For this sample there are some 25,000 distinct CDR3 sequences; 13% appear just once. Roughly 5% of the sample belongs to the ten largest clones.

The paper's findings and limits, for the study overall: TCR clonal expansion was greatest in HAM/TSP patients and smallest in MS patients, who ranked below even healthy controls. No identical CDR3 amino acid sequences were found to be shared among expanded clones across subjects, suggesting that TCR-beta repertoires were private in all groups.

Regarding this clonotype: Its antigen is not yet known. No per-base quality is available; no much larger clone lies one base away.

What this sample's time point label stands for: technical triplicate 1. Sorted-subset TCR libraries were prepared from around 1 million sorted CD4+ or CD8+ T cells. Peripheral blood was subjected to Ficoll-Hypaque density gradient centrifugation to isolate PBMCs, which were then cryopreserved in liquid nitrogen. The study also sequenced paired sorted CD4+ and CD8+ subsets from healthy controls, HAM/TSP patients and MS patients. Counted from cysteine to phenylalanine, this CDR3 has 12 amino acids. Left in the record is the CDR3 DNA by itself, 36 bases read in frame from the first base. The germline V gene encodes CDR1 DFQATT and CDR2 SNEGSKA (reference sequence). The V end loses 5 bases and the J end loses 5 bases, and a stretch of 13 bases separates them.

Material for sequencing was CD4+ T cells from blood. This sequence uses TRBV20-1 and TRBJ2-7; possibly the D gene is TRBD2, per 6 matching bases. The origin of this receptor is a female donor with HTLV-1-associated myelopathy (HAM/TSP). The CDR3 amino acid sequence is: CSALRSGNEQYF. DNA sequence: TGCAGTGCTCTCCGTAGCGGCAACGAGCAGTACTTC.